This is a list of T cell receptor beta chains from one sample in a study of cytomegalovirus exposure and HLA in healthy donors. Assay used: immunoSEQ multiplex PCR; TCRdb lists only in-frame clones, some missing. The sample lists about 130,000 clones, 83% occurring once. Specimen: PBMCs. These receptors were taken from a woman in her forties in good health and CMV-seropositive. CDR3s include the opening cysteine and the closing phenylalanine or tryptophan. The D gene is left open where the match is weak. Not all rows give a size; the values are once, few, many and, for expanded clones, a class.

size	D	V	J	CDR3	DNA
-	TRBD1	TRBV7-2	TRBJ1-5	CASSPQGNQPQHF	TGTGCCAGCAGCCCACAGGGGAATCAGCCCCAGCATTTT
-	-	TRBV7-3	TRBJ1-1	CASSLPAMNTEAFF	TGTGCCAGCAGCCTCCCCGCGATGAACACTGAAGCTTTCTTT
-	TRBD1	TRBV5-1	TRBJ2-3	CASSLRGTGGLPDTDTQYF	TGCGCCAGCAGCTTGCGCGGGACAGGGGGACTACCGGACACAGATACGCAGTATTTT
-	TRBD1	TRBV5-1	TRBJ1-4	CASSLGTGNEKLFF	TGCGCCAGCAGTCTCGGGACAGGGAATGAAAAACTGTTTTTT
-	TRBD2	TRBV28	TRBJ2-1	CASSGTSGREYNEQFF	TGTGCCAGCAGTGGGACTAGCGGGAGGGAATACAATGAGCAGTTCTTC
once	-	TRBV30	TRBJ1-3	CAWKAAGNTIYF	TGTGCCTGGAAGGCGGCTGGAAACACCATATATTTT
-	TRBD2	TRBV4-1	TRBJ2-1	CASRLAGGHNEQFF	TGCGCCAGCAGGTTAGCGGGAGGCCACAATGAGCAGTTCTTC
-	TRBD1	TRBV7-2	TRBJ2-7	CASSPDRATYEQYF	TGTGCCAGCAGTCCGGACAGGGCGACCTACGAGCAGTACTTC
-	TRBD2	TRBV4-3	TRBJ2-5	CASSRHGTSGKQETQYF	TGCGCCAGCAGCCGCCACGGGACTAGCGGGAAACAAGAGACCCAGTACTTC
-	-	TRBV6-5	TRBJ2-7	CASSYSRWGGAYEQYF	TGTGCCAGCAGTTACTCGAGGTGGGGAGGAGCTTACGAGCAGTACTTC
once	TRBD2	TRBV4-3	TRBJ2-1	CASSSRDGTSGGNEQFF	TGCGCCAGCAGCTCAAGAGACGGGACTAGCGGAGGGAATGAGCAGTTCTTC
few	-	TRBV5-6	TRBJ1-2	CASSPARGAGYGYTF	TGTGCCAGCAGCCCAGCCCGCGGGGCAGGGTATGGCTACACCTTC
-	-	TRBV19	TRBJ1-2	CASSLSTGYGYTF	TGTGCCAGTAGCTTATCGACAGGCTATGGCTACACCTTC
-	TRBD2	TRBV6-8	TRBJ2-7	CASRPRMGLAGYEQYF	TGTGCCAGCCGTCCACGTATGGGACTAGCGGGCTACGAGCAGTACTTC
-	-	TRBV29-1	TRBJ2-1	CSVVGQNNEQFF	TGCAGCGTTGTGGGGCAGAACAATGAGCAGTTCTTC
-	TRBD1	TRBV28	TRBJ2-7	CASSPPRDRYEQYF	TGTGCCAGCAGTCCCCCCCGGGACAGGTACGAGCAGTACTTC
-	TRBD2	TRBV28	TRBJ2-1	CASRVLAGALNEQFF	TGTGCCAGCAGAGTACTAGCGGGAGCCCTCAATGAGCAGTTCTTC
-	-	TRBV9	TRBJ2-1	CASSATGSLSYNEQFF	TGTGCCAGCAGCGCCACAGGGAGTTTGTCCTACAATGAGCAGTTCTTC
-	TRBD1	TRBV2	TRBJ2-3	CASTKDRVYSDTQYF	TGTGCCAGCACTAAGGACAGGGTTTATTCAGATACGCAGTATTTT
-	TRBD1	TRBV11-3	TRBJ1-6	CASSLGQGSFTLHF	TGTGCCAGCAGCTTAGGACAGGGGTCGTTCACCCTCCACTTT
-	TRBD1	TRBV7-9	TRBJ1-4	CASSLRSGQGDQLFF	TGTGCCAGCAGCCTCAGATCGGGACAGGGGGATCAACTGTTTTTT
-	TRBD2	TRBV6-4	TRBJ2-3	CASSDVRGDIVTQYF	TGTGCCAGCAGTGATGTGCGGGGGGATATTGTTACGCAGTATTTT
few	-	TRBV11-2	TRBJ1-2	CASSLGRGYTF	TGTGCCAGCAGCTTGGGGCGCGGCTACACCTTC
-	-	TRBV7-3	TRBJ2-2	CASSLNSGTQLDTGELFF	TGTGCCAGCAGCTTAAATTCCGGGACACAACTCGACACCGGGGAGCTGTTTTTT
-	TRBD2	TRBV28	TRBJ2-7	CASTRTSGVYEQYF	TGTGCCAGCACCAGGACTAGCGGGGTATACGAGCAGTACTTC
-	-	TRBV7-6	TRBJ2-1	CASSLRVSYNEQFF	TGTGCCAGCAGCTTACGGGTCTCCTACAATGAGCAGTTCTTC
-	TRBD2	TRBV7-9	TRBJ2-1	CASSDGLAGVYEQFF	TGTGCCAGCAGCGACGGACTAGCGGGAGTCTATGAGCAGTTCTTC
-	TRBD2	TRBV9	TRBJ2-5	CASSVGTSWRETQYF	TGTGCCAGCAGCGTCGGGACTAGTTGGCGAGAGACCCAGTACTTC
-	-	TRBV9	TRBJ2-7	CASSATSGSYEQYF	TGTGCCAGCAGCGCGACCTCAGGGTCCTACGAGCAGTACTTC
-	-	TRBV6-5	TRBJ1-1	CASRPTGNTEAFF	TGTGCCAGCAGGCCGACAGGGAACACTGAAGCTTTCTTT
-	TRBD1	TRBV5-1	TRBJ1-1	CASSSRQGPNTEAFF	TGCGCCAGCAGCTCCCGACAGGGACCCAACACTGAAGCTTTCTTT
-	TRBD2	TRBV4-2	TRBJ2-5	CASSQEGVGSGRGETQYF	TGTGCCAGCAGCCAAGAAGGGGTGGGTAGCGGGAGGGGGGAGACCCAGTACTTC
-	-	TRBV19	TRBJ2-3	CASSIRGHTPSTDTQYF	TGTGCCAGTAGTATTAGAGGGCACACTCCTAGCACAGATACGCAGTATTTT
-	-	TRBV28	TRBJ1-1	CASSRSQGSEAFF	TGTGCCAGCAGTCGTTCCCAGGGTTCAGAGGCTTTCTTT
once	TRBD2	TRBV9	TRBJ2-5	CASSAHMQSSTSGRSETQYF	TGTGCCAGCAGCGCCCACATGCAAAGCTCGACTAGCGGGAGATCGGAGACCCAGTACTTC
-	TRBD2	TRBV6-5	TRBJ2-1	CASSPMGGPSNEQFF	TGTGCCAGCAGCCCAATGGGAGGGCCCTCCAATGAGCAGTTCTTC
-	-	TRBV27	TRBJ2-7	CASSLSRQKGEQYF	TGTGCCAGCAGTTTATCCAGACAGAAGGGCGAGCAGTACTTC
-	-	TRBV18	TRBJ1-1	CASSQGGFTEAFF	TGTGCCAGCTCACAAGGGGGATTTACTGAAGCTTTCTTT
-	-	TRBV19	TRBJ1-5	CASSMSGVSQPQHF	TGTGCCAGTAGTATGTCCGGGGTGAGTCAGCCCCAGCATTTT
-	TRBD2	TRBV28	TRBJ2-4	CASSPSGVAGAFF	TGTGCCAGCAGTCCCTCCGGGGTAGCGGGAGCATTCTTC
-	-	TRBV7-7	TRBJ2-2	CATRDTGELFF	TGTGCTACTCGGGACACCGGGGAGCTGTTTTTT
once	-	TRBV5-1	TRBJ1-1	CASSFQIMNTEAFF	TGCGCCAGCAGCTTTCAGATAATGAACACTGAAGCTTTCTTT
-	-	TRBV6-1	TRBJ2-7	CASSQRTMEQYF	TGTGCCAGCAGTCAGCGTACGATGGAGCAGTACTTC
-	-	TRBV28	TRBJ1-1	CASTGNGLTEAFF	TGTGCCAGCACAGGGAATGGGCTCACTGAAGCTTTCTTT
-	TRBD2	TRBV6-1	TRBJ2-1	CASSESLAGVSSYNEQFF	TGTGCCAGCAGTGAATCTCTTGCGGGAGTAAGCTCCTACAATGAGCAGTTCTTC
-	-	TRBV28	TRBJ2-7	CASSLFRTYEQYF	TGTGCCAGCAGTTTATTCAGAACCTACGAGCAGTACTTC
-	-	TRBV19	TRBJ1-3	CASTSLGGPFADSGNTIYF	TGTGCCAGTACGTCCTTGGGGGGACCTTTTGCCGACTCTGGAAACACCATATATTTT
-	TRBD1	TRBV18	TRBJ1-5	CASSPQGAGNQPQHF	TGTGCCAGCTCACCACAGGGGGCGGGCAATCAGCCCCAGCATTTT
-	TRBD2	TRBV2	TRBJ2-2	CASSEARGTSGMNTGELFF	TGTGCCAGCAGTGAAGCGAGGGGGACTAGCGGGATGAACACCGGGGAGCTGTTTTTT
-	TRBD2	TRBV7-7	TRBJ2-1	CASSRGTSGSSSYNEQFF	TGTGCTAGCAGCCGCGGGACTAGCGGGAGTAGCTCCTACAATGAGCAGTTCTTC
-	TRBD1	TRBV6-5	TRBJ1-5	CASSKGTGDQPQHF	TGTGCCAGCAGTAAAGGGACAGGGGACCAGCCCCAGCATTTT